A single sample is the source of the 13 T cell receptor beta chains below, sequenced in a study of blood T cell repertoires in COVID-19 (TCRdb year 2020). Receptor libraries were prepared by the immunoSEQ multiplex PCR assay. TCRdb holds this immuneACCESS table with in-frame rearrangements only. Some clones are missing; in checked studies, unresolved V genes explain under half, and the rest has no known cause. The sample table records under 300,000 clones; 70% to 85% of these occur just once. Over 8% of the sample goes to the ten largest clones. The sequenced sample consisted of peripheral blood. The receptors stem from a woman aged 80 or older with acute or convalescent COVID-19.

The table lists this clone with a few counts. The V call is TRBV5-5, the J call TRBJ2-1; 11 bases fit TRBD1. CDR1 SGHKS and CDR2 YYEKEE come from the germline V gene (reference sequence). Losses at the gene ends were 4 bases for V and 8 bases for J; bases not matched to a gene: 8. This CDR3 has 15 amino acids. The CDR3, as DNA: TGTGCCAGCAGCGTGGGACAGGGGGGTTGGGATGAGCAGTTCTTC. Its protein is CASSVGQGGWDEQFF.

The V call is TRBV19, the J call TRBJ1-4; D uncertain. There are 15 residues in the CDR3. V lost 1 base, J lost 0 bases, and 6 bases lay in between. Germline V gene lookup returns CDR1 LNHDA and CDR2 SQIVND (reference sequence). In DNA, the CDR3 is TGTGCCAGTAGTATAGGAGTGGCAACTAATGAAAAACTGTTTTTT. It is translated as CASSIGVATNEKLFF. Full variable domain (outside the CDR3, taken from reference TRBV19 and TRBJ1-4): DGGITQSPKYLFRKEGQNVTLSCEQNLNHDAMYWYRQDPGQGLRLIYYSQIVNDFQKGDIAEGYSVSREKKESFPLTVTSAQKNPTAFYLCASSIGVATNEKLFFGSGTQLSVL.

This rearrangement joins TRBV2 to TRBJ2-2; 11 nucleotides match TRBD1. The CDR3 sequence is 14 residues long. Germline CDR1 reads SNHLY; CDR2 reads FYNNEI. With V trimmed by 6 bases and J by 6 bases, 3 bases remained unmatched. CDR3 sequence reads: CASSRTGGPGELFF. CDR3 coding DNA: TGTGCCAGCAGCAGGACAGGGGGCCCCGGGGAGCTGTTTTTT.

The V and J genes are TRBV7-9 and TRBJ1-3; TRBD1 aligns across 10 bases. Germline CDR1 SEHNR, CDR2 FQNEAQ (reference sequence). Trimming took 1 base from V and 0 from J; bases not matched to a gene: 6. The CDR3 is 18 amino acids. The CDR3 DNA reads as TGTGCCAGCAGCTTAGGGGACAGGGGATCCCTCTCTGGAAACACCATATATTTT. This sequence encodes CASSLGDRGSLSGNTIYF. Complete variable domain (other parts from reference TRBV7-9 and TRBJ1-3): DTGVSQNPRHKITKRGQNVTFRCDPISEHNRLYWYRQTLGQGPEFLTYFQNEAQLEKSRLLSDRFSAERPKGSFSTLEIQRTEQGDSAMYLCASSLGDRGSLSGNTIYFGEGSWLTVV.

This rearrangement joins TRBV3-1 (or the pseudogene TRBV3-2) to TRBJ2-7; 12 bases map to TRBD2. The length of the CDR3 is 15 residues. Germline CDR1 reads LGHDT; CDR2 reads YNNKEL (reference sequence). J lost 5 bases, V lost 3 bases, and 5 bases had no gene match. CDR3 region: CASSHQLAGGDEQYF. CDR3 DNA sequence: TGTGCCAGCAGCCACCAACTAGCGGGGGGTGACGAGCAGTACTTC.

Details on this clone: This sample also contains other DNA sequences that code for the same CDR3. The gene calls are TRBV18 and TRBJ1-5; 10 bases line up with TRBD1. This CDR3 is 15 amino acids long. Germline values: CDR1 KGHSH, CDR2 LQKENI. With V trimmed by 0 bases and J by 5 bases, 1 base remained unmatched. This CDR3 reads CASSPPGTGDQPQHF. In DNA, the CDR3 is TGTGCCAGCTCACCACCGGGGACAGGGGATCAGCCCCAGCATTTT. Full variable domain (rest looked up from reference TRBV18 and TRBJ1-5): NAGVMQNPRHLVRRRGQEARLRCSPMKGHSHVYWYRQLPEEGLKFMVYLQKENIIDESGMPKERFSAEFPKEGPSILRIQQVVRGDSAAYFCASSPPGTGDQPQHFGDGTRLSIL.

As concerns this clone: The DNA is left out, because the CDR3 cannot be placed on it with certainty; the CDR3 is given as TCRdb lists it. The gene calls are TRBV21-1 and TRBJ1-4; the table's D call of TRBD1 was not tested on the DNA. TRBV21-1 represents a pseudogene. A total of 20 residues make up the CDR3, ends included. CDR3 protein: CASSKVGQGAGRATNEKLFF.

The V call is TRBV19, the J call TRBJ1-1; D is perhaps TRBD1 (5 bases). V gave up 11 bases and J gave up 1 base, with 14 bases separating them. This CDR3 comprises 13 residues. Germline V CDR1 and CDR2: LNHDA, SQIVND (reference sequence). CDR3 in amino acids: CACSDTSNTEAFF. CDR3 in DNA: TGTGCCTGCTCGGACACATCGAACACTGAAGCTTTCTTT. Full variable domain (outside the CDR3, taken from reference TRBV19 and TRBJ1-1): DGGITQSPKYLFRKEGQNVTLSCEQNLNHDAMYWYRQDPGQGLRLIYYSQIVNDFQKGDIAEGYSVSREKKESFPLTVTSAQKNPTAFYLCACSDTSNTEAFFGQGTRLTVV.

The rearrangement uses TRBV25-1 and TRBJ1-5; the D gene is possibly TRBD1 (6 bases). Germline assignment: CDR1 MGHDK and CDR2 SYGVNS. CDR3 length: 15 amino acids. V lost 4 bases to trimming and J lost 7 bases, with 17 bases between them. DNA of the CDR3: TGTGCCAGCAGTGCCCAGGGACATCTGGGGCAGCCCCAGCATTTT. This translates into CASSAQGHLGQPQHF.

The rearrangement links TRBV29-1 to TRBJ1-3, with D possibly matching TRBD1 (5 bases). The CDR3 is 15 amino acids. Germline CDR1 is SQVTM and CDR2 is ANQGSEA. The germline V and J ends were trimmed by 2 bases and 1 base, with 12 bases remaining between them. Here the CDR3 DNA reads TGCAGCGTTGAATGGCAGGGCGTTTCTGGAAACACCATATATTTT. Translated, it gives CSVEWQGVSGNTIYF.

This clone has just a few counts. The genes are TRBV3-1 (or the pseudogene TRBV3-2) and TRBJ1-2; a possible D gene is TRBD1 (6 bases). Germline V CDR1 and CDR2: LGHDT, YNNKEL (reference sequence). This CDR3 has 16 amino acids. Trimming cost V 2 bases and J 4 bases, with 17 bases left between them. The CDR3 loop is CASSQRRGIEGYGYTF. The CDR3, as DNA: TGTGCCAGCAGCCAACGAAGGGGGATAGAGGGCTATGGCTACACCTTC.

The chain couples TRBV28 to TRBJ2-1, with D possibly TRBD2 on 6 matching bases. V was trimmed by 8 bases and J by 0 bases, leaving 8 bases between them. The CDR3 runs 13 residues. CDR1 is MDHEN and CDR2 is SYDVKM in the germline V gene. This chain's CDR3 is CASGGSSYNEQFF. CDR3 sequence (DNA): TGTGCCAGCGGAGGGAGCTCCTACAATGAGCAGTTCTTC.

The chain combines TRBV11-1 with TRBJ2-1, with 7 bases identical to TRBD1. This CDR3 has 15 amino acids. Germline V lookup: CDR1 SGHAT, CDR2 FQDESV (reference sequence). V shed 5 bases, J shed 7 bases, and the junction held 11 bases outside the gene matches. The CDR3 sequence: CASSERQGVWNEQFF. In nucleotides, the CDR3 is TGTGCCAGCAGCGAACGACAGGGTGTGTGGAATGAGCAGTTCTTC. Variable domain in full (rest from reference TRBV11-1 and TRBJ2-1): EAEVAQSPRYKITEKSQAVAFWCDPISGHATLYWYRQILGQGPELLVQFQDESVVDDSQLPKDRFSAERLKGVDSTLKIQPAELGDSAMYLCASSERQGVWNEQFFGPGTRLTVL.